This entry is about one T cell receptor beta chain. This specimen comes from a study of control samples from healthy donors and cancer patients. Sequencing was performed with immunoSEQ multiplex PCR; in TCRdb, only in-frame clones are kept and a portion is missing. The table has approximately 140,000 clones, about 90% seen once. The germline CDR1 and CDR2 sequences are LNHDA and SQIVND (reference sequence). The CDR3 runs 12 residues. Trimming shortened V by 2 bases and J by 9 bases, and 8 bases separated the two germline ends. The chain has TRBV19 and TRBJ2-1; D might be TRBD2 (6 bases). The sample taken for sequencing was blood. The receptor was derived from a man younger than 35 in good health. DNA for the CDR3: TGTGCCAGTAGTATACCGGGGGTTGAGCAGTTCTTC. The encoded protein is CASSIPGVEQFF.